This entry lists 27 T cell receptor beta chains sequenced from one sample in a study of T cell repertoires in cytomegalovirus infection. TCRdb reprocessed the reads with MiXCR, giving one entry per CDR3 protein. The data contain 250,000 or so distinct CDR3 sequences, 10% to 15% of them seen just once; the ten biggest clones take up 1.5% to 2%. What was sequenced was PBMCs. The receptors derive from a human donor in good health (CMV status not recorded). Some clones in this sample may be carry-over from other donors' samples.

This clonotype came up a few times. This chain connects TRBV3-1 to TRBJ2-2, with 12 bases lining up with TRBD2. From germline, CDR1 is LGHDT and CDR2 YNNKEL (reference sequence). This CDR3 has 18 amino acids. J gave up 1 base and V 3 bases, and 6 bases lay outside the gene matches. CDR3 DNA: TGTGCCAGCAGCCATCCGGGGACTAGCGGGCGGAACACCGGGGAGCTGTTTTTT. Amino acid sequence: CASSHPGTSGRNTGELFF.

This clonotype was observed a few times. The gene calls are TRBV7-6 and TRBJ1-2; D might be TRBD1 (5 bases). The V gene lost 5 bases and the J gene lost 2 bases, with 15 bases spanning the gap. Germline lookup yields CDR1 SGHVS and CDR2 FNYEAQ. The CDR3 runs 15 residues. The CDR3 DNA follows: TGTGCCAGCAGCCTACTCGCCTCAGGGAACTATGGCTACACCTTC. Its protein product is CASSLLASGNYGYTF. Full variable domain (rest looked up from reference TRBV7-6 and TRBJ1-2): GAGVSQSPRYKVTKRGQDVALRCDPISGHVSLYWYRQALGQGPEFLTYFNYEAQQDKSGLPNDRFSAERPEGSISTLTIQRTEQRDSAMYRCASSLLASGNYGYTFGSGTRLTVV.

About this clonotype: A much larger clone lies a single base off, so this may be a read error. The chain joins TRBV6-5 to TRBJ1-6; unclear D gene. The CDR3 loop spans 15 amino acids. Germline V CDR1 and CDR2: MNHEY, SVGAGI. This CDR3 is CASSSRSSYNSPPHF. In DNA form, the CDR3 reads TGTGCCAGCAGTTCCCGGAGCTCCTATAATTCACCCCCCCACTTT.

This clonotype came up many times. The chain has TRBV7-2 and TRBJ2-3, with TRBD2 as a possible D gene (5 bases). The CDR3 has 12 residues. Germline V gives CDR1 SGHTA, CDR2 FQGNSA. V lost 11 bases and J 6 bases, leaving 15 bases between the germline ends. In DNA form, the CDR3 reads TGTGCCTACTCTACTGGCGGGGATACGCAGTATTTT. Its protein is CAYSTGGDTQYF. Full variable domain (missing parts from reference TRBV7-2 and TRBJ2-3): GAGVSQSPSNKVTEKGKDVELRCDPISGHTALYWYRQSLGQGLEFLIYFQGNSAPDKSGLPSDRFSAERTGGSVSTLTIQRTQQEDSAVYLCAYSTGGDTQYFGPGTRLTVL.

The V call is TRBV5-6, the J call TRBJ1-5; no definite D call. This CDR3 spans 15 amino acids. V was shortened by 1 base and J by 7 bases, with 15 bases between the two germline ends. In germline, CDR1 is SGHDT, CDR2 YYEEEE. In DNA form, the CDR3 reads TGTGCCAGCAGCTTGCGAACGGCCGTTGGACAGCCCCAGCATTTT. It yields the protein CASSLRTAVGQPQHF.

Worth noting for this clonotype: A much bigger clone sits one base away, suggesting this may be a read error. It is likely a read error, because the conserved phenylalanine at the end of the CDR3 is missing. The chain has TRBV28 and TRBJ1-1; D unclear. The CDR3 runs to 14 residues. V gave up 4 bases and J gave up 8 bases, with 17 bases separating them. The V gene's germline CDR1 is MDHEN and CDR2 SYDVKM. CDR3 bases: TGTGCCAGCAGTTCCGCCTGGTCCCAGGTGGAAGCTTTCGTT. Translating gives CASSSAWSQVEAFV.

As to this clonotype: This may be a read error: a much more frequent sequence differs by one nucleotide. The rearrangement uses TRBV5-1 and TRBJ2-5, with TRBD1 identical over 10 bases. V was clipped by 4 bases and J by 7 bases; unmatched bases: 7. Germline V gene lookup returns CDR1 SGHRS and CDR2 YFSETQ. The CDR3 length is 14 residues. CDR3 nucleotides: TGCGCCAGCAGCAGGGACAGGGGCGTCGGGACCCAGTACTTC. It translates to CASSRDRGVGTQYF. The complete variable domain, with remaining parts taken from reference TRBV5-1 and TRBJ2-5, reads KAGVTQTPRYLIKTRGQQVTLSCSPISGHRSVSWYQQTPGQGLQFLFEYFSETQRNKGNFPGRFSGRQFSNSRSEMNVSTLELGDSALYLCASSRDRGVGTQYFGPGTRLLVL.

The chain is built from TRBV5-1 and TRBJ1-6, with 8 bases lining up with TRBD1. CDR1 and CDR2 (germline): SGHRS, YFSETQ. The CDR3 extends over 16 amino acids. V was pared by 0 bases and J by 6 bases, with 5 bases of the junction left unmatched. For the CDR3, the DNA is TGCGCCAGCAGCTTGGGCCTCGACAGGGGTAATTCACCCCTCCACTTT. This sequence encodes CASSLGLDRGNSPLHF. The full variable domain, with the rest looked up from reference TRBV5-1 and TRBJ1-6, is KAGVTQTPRYLIKTRGQQVTLSCSPISGHRSVSWYQQTPGQGLQFLFEYFSETQRNKGNFPGRFSGRQFSNSRSEMNVSTLELGDSALYLCASSLGLDRGNSPLHFGNGTRLTVT.

This chain joins TRBV5-1 and TRBJ2-2; D is ambiguous. Germline V CDR1 and CDR2: SGHRS, YFSETQ. The germline V and J ends were trimmed by 0 bases and 2 bases, with 11 bases remaining between them. This CDR3 region has 16 residues. The CDR3 is CASSLGSAVNTGELFF. In nucleotides, the CDR3 is TGCGCCAGCAGCTTGGGGTCGGCAGTTAACACCGGGGAGCTGTTTTTT.

There are many counts of this clonotype. This chain links TRBV7-2 with TRBJ1-2, with 7 bases lining up with TRBD1. CDR3 length: 14 residues. The ends lost 2 bases at V and 7 bases at J; junction bases unmatched: 7. CDR1 and CDR2 from the germline V gene are SGHTA and FQGNSA. The CDR3, as DNA: TGTGCCAGCAGCTTACTAGACAGGGTCTCTGGCTACACCTTC. This sequence encodes CASSLLDRVSGYTF.

This chain uses TRBV2 with TRBJ2-2, with 8 nucleotides matching TRBD1. The germline V gene has CDR1 SNHLY and CDR2 FYNNEI. The CDR3 is 15 residues long. V shed 5 bases and J 5 bases; nucleotides not matched to a gene: 7. CDR3 bases: TGTGCCAGCAGTTCGGACAGGGATGGAACCGGGGAGCTGTTTTTT. As protein: CASSSDRDGTGELFF.

This clonotype came up many times. The chain combines TRBV28 with TRBJ2-5; 9 positions agree with TRBD1. Germline V gene data show CDR1 as MDHEN and CDR2 as SYDVKM. V shed 11 bases and J 5 bases; nucleotides not matched to a gene: 21. CDR3 length: 17 residues. CDR3 sequence (DNA): TGTGCCGCCAAGACCCCCGGTCCGGGACAGGGCTCTGAGACCCAGTACTTC. The encoded protein is CAAKTPGPGQGSETQYF.

This clonotype was detected a few times. The chain recombines TRBV7-8 with TRBJ2-7, with D perhaps matching TRBD1 or TRBD2 (5 bases each). The CDR3 totals 15 residues. CDR1 and CDR2 from the germline V gene are SGHVS and FQNEAQ. Trimming shortened V by 2 bases and J by 4 bases, and 15 bases separated the two germline ends. The CDR3 spells CASSLFFQGRYEQYF. CDR3 DNA sequence: TGTGCCAGCAGCTTATTCTTTCAGGGACGGTACGAGCAGTACTTC.

Ten or more counts support this clonotype. This sequence joins TRBV7-2 and TRBJ2-7, with a tentative D call TRBD2 (5 bases). The CDR3 is made up of 14 amino acids. Trimming cost V 1 base and J 3 bases, with 10 bases left between them. Germline V lookup: CDR1 SGHTA, CDR2 FQGNSA. The CDR3 region is CASSLEKRNYEQYF. Here the CDR3 DNA reads TGTGCCAGCAGCTTAGAGAAGCGGAACTACGAGCAGTACTTC.

This clonotype was seen more than once but under ten times. An end of the junction does not agree with germline; a read error may underlie this. The chain links TRBV30 to TRBJ2-1; D is uncertain. CDR3 size: 13 residues. Germline V CDR1 and CDR2: GTSNPN, SVGIG (reference sequence). CDR3 coding DNA: TGTGCCTGGAGCCTCGAAATAGGACCGACTTCGATCTTC. It codes for CAWSLEIGPTSIF. Together with reference TRBV30 and TRBJ2-1, the CDR3 gives the full variable domain: SQTIHQWPATLVQPVGSPLSLECTVEGTSNPNLYWYRQAAGRGLQLLFYSVGIGQISSEVPQNLSASRPQDRQFILSSKKLLLSDSGFYLCAWSLEIGPTSIFGPGTRLTVL.

This clonotype was recorded many times. This chain joins TRBV2 and TRBJ2-7, with 9 positions matching TRBD1. Germline V gives CDR1 SNHLY, CDR2 FYNNEI. Losses at the gene ends were 4 bases for V and 3 bases for J; bases not matched to a gene: 4. The CDR3 is made up of 14 amino acids. CDR3: CASSGGTGLYEQYF. CDR3 DNA: TGTGCCAGCAGTGGTGGGACAGGGCTCTACGAGCAGTACTTC.

On this clonotype: A much larger clone lies one base from this, so it may be a read error. This chain connects TRBV6-5 to TRBJ1-1; 9 bases align to TRBD1. With V trimmed by 4 bases and J by 3 bases, 9 bases remained unmatched. Per the germline V gene, CDR1 is MNHEY and CDR2 is SVGAGI. The CDR3 loop spans 16 amino acids. CDR3 region: CASSCSRDRAHTEAFF. DNA of the CDR3: TGTGCCAGCAGTTGCTCGCGGGACAGGGCCCACACTGAAGCTTTCTTT.

The rearrangement uses TRBV5-1 and TRBJ2-1, with 7 bases matching TRBD2. V lost 3 bases, J lost 5 bases, and 14 bases stayed unmatched. The germline gives CDR1 SGHRS, CDR2 YFSETQ. The CDR3 has 17 residues. The CDR3 sequence: CASSWGGIGGGNNEQFF. Written as DNA, the CDR3 is TGCGCCAGCAGCTGGGGTGGAATAGGCGGGGGAAACAATGAGCAGTTCTTC.

The chain links TRBV7-8 to TRBJ2-3; D unresolved. Germline loops: CDR1 SGHVS, CDR2 FQNEAQ. The CDR3 spans 14 residues. Trimming pared 5 bases from V and 0 bases from J, leaving 9 bases between. As DNA, the CDR3 is TGTGCCAGCAGCCTGGATTATAGCACAGATACGCAGTATTTT. Its translation: CASSLDYSTDTQYF.

This clonotype was seen repeatedly, ten times or more. The chain is built from TRBV7-2 and TRBJ2-7; D call uncertain. The CDR3 covers 14 residues. V shed 1 base and J shed 5 bases, with 12 bases lying between them. Germline V gene sequence: CDR1 SGHTA, CDR2 FQGNSA. The CDR3 nucleotides read TGTGCCAGCAGCTTAGGGTATGATGGGGACGAGCAGTACTTC. Protein product: CASSLGYDGDEQYF.

The genes are TRBV18 and TRBJ2-7; 7 bases map to TRBD1. Looked up from germline, CDR1 is KGHSH and CDR2 is LQKENI. The CDR3 loop spans 14 amino acids. Trimming removed 2 bases from V and 3 bases from J; junction bases left unmatched: 4. CDR3 protein: CASSPSAGGYEQYF. CDR3 bases: TGTGCCAGCTCACCATCGGCAGGGGGCTACGAGCAGTACTTC. The entire variable domain, with the rest obtained from reference TRBV18 and TRBJ2-7, is as follows: NAGVMQNPRHLVRRRGQEARLRCSPMKGHSHVYWYRQLPEEGLKFMVYLQKENIIDESGMPKERFSAEFPKEGPSILRIQQVVRGDSAAYFCASSPSAGGYEQYFGPGTRLTVT.

This clonotype was found many times. V and J are TRBV7-9 and TRBJ2-3; D is perhaps TRBD1 or TRBD2 (5 bases each). This CDR3 has 15 residues. V lost 1 base and J lost 1, with 9 bases in between. CDR1 SEHNR and CDR2 FQNEAQ come from the germline V gene (reference sequence). DNA for the CDR3: TGTGCCAGCAGCTTAGGGGACGTTCGCACAGATACGCAGTATTTT. This encodes CASSLGDVRTDTQYF. The full variable domain, rest sourced from reference TRBV7-9 and TRBJ2-3, is DTGVSQNPRHKITKRGQNVTFRCDPISEHNRLYWYRQTLGQGPEFLTYFQNEAQLEKSRLLSDRFSAERPKGSFSTLEIQRTEQGDSAMYLCASSLGDVRTDTQYFGPGTRLTVL.

The chain employs TRBV2 and TRBJ2-7; 13 bases map to TRBD2. The CDR3 covers 15 residues. The V gene's germline CDR1 is SNHLY and CDR2 FYNNEI. After removal of 6 bases from V and 3 bases from J, the junction contained 5 bases not matched to a gene. In DNA, the CDR3 is TGTGCCAGCAGGGAGGGACTAGCGGGGATCTACGAGCAGTACTTC. It is translated as CASREGLAGIYEQYF.

This clonotype was observed many times. The V call is TRBV7-2, the J call TRBJ1-3; no definite D call. Germline CDR1 and CDR2: SGHTA and FQGNSA. The CDR3 contains 15 residues. Trimming left V 0 bases short and J 4 bases short, with 10 bases between. The CDR3 loop reads CASSLAPAGGNTIYF. CDR3 DNA sequence: TGTGCCAGCAGCTTAGCCCCGGCAGGCGGAAACACCATATATTTT.

This chain connects TRBV20-1 to TRBJ2-3; 9 nucleotides line up with TRBD2. The V gene end was trimmed by 0 bases and the J gene end by 2 bases; junction bases not matched to a gene: 9. Germline lookup yields CDR1 DFQATT and CDR2 SNEGSKA (reference sequence). CDR3 length: 17 amino acids. CDR3 residues: CSARDQRGALFTDTQYF. The DNA of the CDR3 is TGCAGTGCTAGAGACCAGCGGGGGGCCTTGTTCACAGATACGCAGTATTTT.

This chain connects TRBV5-1 to TRBJ1-1; the D is unclear. The germline V gene has CDR1 SGHRS and CDR2 YFSETQ. Trimming took 0 bases from V and 2 from J, leaving 11 bases between them. The CDR3 runs 15 residues. In nucleotides, the CDR3 is TGCGCCAGCAGCTTGGATGGAGGAGCCAACACTGAAGCTTTCTTT. Translated: CASSLDGGANTEAFF.

V gene TRBV29-1 combines with J gene TRBJ2-3; perhaps TRBD1 as D (6 bases). Trimming cost V 3 bases and J 2 bases, with 12 bases left between them. The CDR3 length is 14 residues. The germline V gene encodes CDR1 SQVTM and CDR2 ANQGSEA. The chain's CDR3 is CSVEVGQLTDTQYF. The CDR3 bases are TGCAGCGTTGAGGTCGGACAGCTCACAGATACGCAGTATTTT.